A single T cell receptor (beta chain) is shown here with its context. Its antigen is currently unknown. Cultured CD4+ T cells had their DNA profiled by the Oncomine TCR Beta short-read assay. TCRdb analysed the PCR reads with MiXCR anew, one entry per CDR3 protein. The sample lists roughly 4,500 distinct CDR3 sequences, less than 50% occurring once. This CDR3 comprises 17 residues. The germline gives CDR1 MGHRA, CDR2 YSYEKL. V lost 4 bases to trimming and J lost 7 bases; unmatched junction nucleotides: 11. Described treatment: roughly 10-day PBMC culture with coronavirus spike peptide pools or control peptides (ViraFEST assay). Peptide pool stimulation in ViraFEST expanded antigen-specific T cells, whose TCRs were then sequenced. This record comes from a study of vaccination and CD4 T cells after COVID-19. General study findings and limits: Clonotypes reactive to SARS-CoV-2 had a median that went up from 21 to 38, but not significantly.

The source material was CD4+ T cells from blood, cultured in vitro. The clonotype originates from a human donor who had recovered from COVID-19. The V gene is TRBV4-1, the J gene TRBJ2-1; 12 positions match TRBD2. The CDR3 is CASSPTSGGRPGNEQFF. In DNA, the CDR3 is TGCGCCAGCAGCCCGACTAGCGGGGGCCGCCCAGGAAATGAGCAGTTCTTC.